This note documents a single T cell receptor (beta chain) sequence. The data derive from a study of blood T cell repertoires in COVID-19. Study overall: The United States, Italy and Spain were the sources of the acute and convalescent COVID-19 samples. PBMCs, B-cell-depleted T cells, or T cells were the source of the cDNA or gDNA that made up the material.

In the original workflow: Estimates of nucleated cell counts were drawn from the amplification of reference gene primers. Produced via immunoSEQ multiplex PCR; TCRdb's table is partial and in-frame only. The V and J calls and the clone size are those of that table, but D and trimming were determined from the DNA. The data contain over 80,000 clones, around 93% of them singletons. With V trimmed by 4 bases and J by 1 base, 8 bases remained unmatched. Per the germline V gene, CDR1 is SGHRS and CDR2 is YFSETQ. The CDR3 spans 16 residues. The V gene is TRBV5-1, the J gene TRBJ1-1; 9 bases are shared with TRBD1. The material sequenced was peripheral blood. This clonotype was sampled from a human donor with active COVID-19. The donor label of this sample is uncertain. The DNA of the CDR3 is TGCGCCAGCAGCCCAGGGGGGACAGGGCGGAACACTGAAGCTTTCTTT. Amino acid sequence: CASSPGGTGRNTEAFF.